This T cell receptor beta chain was captured in a study of OX40 agonist ivuxolimab in advanced cancers. Germline V gene sequence: CDR1 MNHEY, CDR2 SMNVEV (reference sequence). V lost 4 bases and J lost 4, with 20 bases in between. This CDR3 has 18 residues. Libraries were prepared by immunoSEQ multiplex PCR; TCRdb keeps only in-frame clonotypes and omits some of them. The sample includes more than 65,000 clones, roughly nine tenths of them seen just once. The chain links TRBV27 to TRBJ2-6, with D possibly TRBD1 on 6 matching bases. This TCR derives from an adult with an advanced solid tumor such as melanoma, head and neck, liver or kidney cancer. The sample in question was CD4+ or CD8+ T cells sorted from blood, obtained in a trial of the OX40 agonist ivuxolimab. The CDR3 DNA sequence: TGTGCCAGCAGTTCGGGGACACGGGCCCCTCTGGGGGCCAACGTCCTGACTTTC. Residues: CASSSGTRAPLGANVLTF.